This TCR beta chain was recorded in a study of control samples from healthy donors and cancer patients. V was cut by 2 bases and J by 4 bases, with 20 bases left in between. The CDR3 totals 17 residues. In germline, CDR1 is LGHNA, CDR2 YNFKEQ. Method: immunoSEQ multiplex PCR; TCRdb's copy keeps in-frame clones and lacks some. This sample has under 200,000 clones, with 96% found just once. This TCR came from a woman in her 30s in good health. The sequenced sample was blood. The V gene is TRBV4-2, the J gene TRBJ1-1; tentatively, D is TRBD1 (6 bases). In DNA form, the CDR3 reads TGTGCCAGCAGCCAATTATGGGGGCGGGGACGGGGCACTGAAGCTTTCTTT. The encoded protein is CASSQLWGRGRGTEAFF.